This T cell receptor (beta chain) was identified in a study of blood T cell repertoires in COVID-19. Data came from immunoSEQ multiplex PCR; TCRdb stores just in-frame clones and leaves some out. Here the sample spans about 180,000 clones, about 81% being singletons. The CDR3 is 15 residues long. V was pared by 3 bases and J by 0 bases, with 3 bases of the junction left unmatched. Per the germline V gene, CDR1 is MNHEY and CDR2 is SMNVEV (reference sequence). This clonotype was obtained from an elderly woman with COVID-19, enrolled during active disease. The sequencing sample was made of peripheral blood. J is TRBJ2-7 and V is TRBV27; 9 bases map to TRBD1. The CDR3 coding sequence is TGTGCCAGCAGTTTCGGACAGGGGCGCTCCTACGAGCAGTACTTC. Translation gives CASSFGQGRSYEQYF.